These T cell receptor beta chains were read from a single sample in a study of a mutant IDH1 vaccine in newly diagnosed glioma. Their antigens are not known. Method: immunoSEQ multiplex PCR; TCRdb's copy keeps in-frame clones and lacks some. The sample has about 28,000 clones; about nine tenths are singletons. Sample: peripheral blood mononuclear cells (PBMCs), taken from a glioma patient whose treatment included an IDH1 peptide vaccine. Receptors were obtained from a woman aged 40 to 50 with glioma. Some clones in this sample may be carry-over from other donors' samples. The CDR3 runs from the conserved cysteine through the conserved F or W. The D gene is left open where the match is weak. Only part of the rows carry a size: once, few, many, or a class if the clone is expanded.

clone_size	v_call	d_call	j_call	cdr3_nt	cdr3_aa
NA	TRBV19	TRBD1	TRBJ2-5	TGTGCCAGTAGTTCGGGACAGTTCATAGCGACCCAGTACTTC	CASSSGQFIATQYF
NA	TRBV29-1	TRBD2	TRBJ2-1	TGCAGCGTTGGGGCCCTTCGACTAGCGCGCTCCTACAATGAGCAGTTCTTC	CSVGALRLARSYNEQFF
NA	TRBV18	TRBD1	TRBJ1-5	TGTGCCAGCTCACCTCGGGCAGGGGGAGATCAGCCCCAGCATTTT	CASSPRAGGDQPQHF
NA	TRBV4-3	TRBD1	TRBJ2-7	TGCGCCAGCAGTTTCGGGACAGGGCGTACCTACGAGCAGTACTTC	CASSFGTGRTYEQYF
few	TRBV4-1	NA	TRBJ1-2	TGCGCCAGCAGCCCCCAGGACATCGCTTACTATGGCTACACCTTC	CASSPQDIAYYGYTF
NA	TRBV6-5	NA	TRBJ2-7	TGTGCCAGCAGTTCTACAGGGACCGAGCAGTACTTC	CASSSTGTEQYF
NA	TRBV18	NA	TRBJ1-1	TGTGCCAGCTCACCGGGGGGTGAAGCTTTCTTT	CASSPGGEAFF
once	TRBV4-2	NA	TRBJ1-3	TGTGCCAGCAGCCAAGTGGGGGGAAACACCATATATTTT	CASSQVGGNTIYF
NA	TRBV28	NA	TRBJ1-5	TGTGCCAGCACTTCCCTACGGACAGTTAATCAGCCCCAGCATTTT	CASTSLRTVNQPQHF
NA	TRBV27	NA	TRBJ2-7	TGTGCCAGCAAGGGGATCTACGAGCAGTACTTC	CASKGIYEQYF
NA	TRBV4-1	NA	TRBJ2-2	TGCGCCAGCAGCCGGGACAGGCTGAGCGGGGGGACCGGGGAGCTGTTTTTT	CASSRDRLSGGTGELFF
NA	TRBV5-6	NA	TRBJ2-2	TGTGCCAGCAGCTCCCCCGGGACCCCTTCCACCGGGGAGCTGTTTTTT	CASSSPGTPSTGELFF
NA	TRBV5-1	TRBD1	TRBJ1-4	TGCGCCAGCACCTCAACCGGGACAGGGGGCGAAATGGGTGAAAAACTGTTTTTT	CASTSTGTGGEMGEKLFF
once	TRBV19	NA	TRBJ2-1	TGTGCCAGTAGGGGGGGTACGGGTAACAATGAGCAGTTCTTC	CASRGGTGNNEQFF
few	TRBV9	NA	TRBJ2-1	TGTGCCAGCAGCGTAGCCCCGGAGGGAGAGCAGTTCTTC	CASSVAPEGEQFF
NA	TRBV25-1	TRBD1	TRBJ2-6	TGTGCCAGCAGTCCCGGGACAGGGGAAGTCCTGACTTTC	CASSPGTGEVLTF
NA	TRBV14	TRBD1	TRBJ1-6	TGTGCCAGCAGCAAAGGACAGGGCCGTAATTCACCCCTCCACTTT	CASSKGQGRNSPLHF
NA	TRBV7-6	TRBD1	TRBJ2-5	TGTGCCAGCAGCCTTATGGGGGGACAGGGCCTCCAAGAGACCCAGTACTTC	CASSLMGGQGLQETQYF